The next 15 T cell receptor beta chains were all read from a single sample in a study of T-cell reconstitution after alpha-beta-depleted transplantation in children. Molecular barcoding with unique molecular identifiers was used for the TCRbeta library. One entry per CDR3 protein results from TCRdb running MiXCR on the PCR reads. The profile shows about 90,000 distinct CDR3 sequences, 15% to 18% of them singletons. Sequenced here: PBMCs, mostly from graft donor cells, sampled 180 days after TCRalphabeta/CD19-depleted stem cell transplant. Receptors were obtained from a male patient aged 2 to 10 who had a stem cell transplant for acute lymphoblastic leukemia, so the T cells may come from the graft donor.

This clonotype was detected many times. The chain has TRBV20-1 and TRBJ2-7; D is ambiguous. Trimming pared 5 bases from V and 3 bases from J, leaving 11 bases between. The CDR3 covers 12 residues. CDR1 DFQATT and CDR2 SNEGSKA come from the germline V gene (reference sequence). CDR3 loop: CSASKLDYEQYF. CDR3 sequence (DNA): TGCAGTGCTTCCAAACTTGACTACGAGCAGTACTTC.

The CDR3, as DNA: TGTGCCAGCAACAGACTTAGGATCTCTGGAAACACCATATATTTT. This encodes CASNRLRISGNTIYF. This chain connects TRBV12-3 or TRBV12-4 to TRBJ1-3; unclear D gene. The V and J ends lost 7 bases and 0 bases respectively, with 13 bases between them. This CDR3 comprises 15 residues.

This clonotype has a count of ten or more. The chain carries TRBV20-1 and TRBJ2-1, with 11 bases fitting TRBD2. The germline V gene encodes CDR1 DFQATT and CDR2 SNEGSKA (reference sequence). This CDR3 has 15 amino acids. V shed 5 bases and J 4 bases; nucleotides not matched to a gene: 7. As DNA, the CDR3 is TGCAGTGCTCATAGCGGGGGGGCCCCATACAATGAGCAGTTCTTC. As protein: CSAHSGGAPYNEQFF.

This clonotype was picked up a small number of times. V and J are TRBV13 and TRBJ2-1; D is unclear. V dropped 3 bases and J dropped 5 bases, with 2 bases sitting between them. In germline, CDR1 is PRHDT, CDR2 FYEKMQ (reference sequence). The CDR3 totals 11 residues. CDR3 coding DNA: TGTGCCAGCAGCTTCCACAATGAGCAGTTCTTC. Its protein product is CASSFHNEQFF. The whole variable domain, remainder taken from reference TRBV13 and TRBJ2-1, is AAGVIQSPRHLIKEKRETATLKCYPIPRHDTVYWYQQGPGQDPQFLISFYEKMQSDKGSIPDRFSAQQFSDYHSELNMSSLELGDSALYFCASSFHNEQFFGPGTRLTVL.

This clonotype appeared a few times. The rearrangement joins TRBV6-2 or TRBV6-3 to TRBJ2-7; 7 bases agree with TRBD1. Germline V CDR1 and CDR2: MNHEY, SVGEGT. This CDR3 is built from 15 residues. The ends lost 6 bases at V and 6 bases at J; junction bases unmatched: 14. The CDR3 DNA follows: TGTGCCAGCAGCTCCGATACAGGGGTGACGGGCGAGCAGTACTTC. It yields the protein CASSSDTGVTGEQYF.

This clonotype was found many times. The chain couples TRBV20-1 to TRBJ2-3; the D gene is possibly TRBD1 (7 bases). V lost 4 bases to trimming and J lost 8 bases, with 16 bases between them. The CDR3 consists of 13 residues. Germline CDR1 DFQATT, CDR2 SNEGSKA (reference sequence). CDR3 region: CSAIQGGAATQYF. The DNA for the CDR3 is TGCAGTGCTATCCAGGGGGGAGCAGCTACGCAGTATTTT.

Notes on this clonotype: One end of the junction does not line up with germline, which may come from a read error. The genes are TRBV5-1 and TRBJ2-3, with D perhaps matching TRBD2 (6 bases). Germline loops: CDR1 SGHRS, CDR2 YFSETQ. The CDR3 length is 16 residues. The CDR3 sequence: CGSSSVRDWRLDTQYF. The CDR3 DNA sequence: TGCGGCAGCAGCTCGGTCCGGGACTGGAGGTTAGATACGCAGTATTTT.

This clonotype was counted at least ten times. V is TRBV29-1 and J is TRBJ1-1; D gene unclear. CDR1 and CDR2 (germline): SQVTM, ANQGSEA. V dropped 4 bases and J dropped 7 bases, with 19 bases sitting between them. This CDR3 is 14 amino acids long. Here the CDR3 reads CSVGEKGRTFEAFF. CDR3 sequence (DNA): TGCAGCGTTGGTGAAAAGGGCCGAACGTTTGAAGCTTTCTTT.

Only a few counts were recorded for this clonotype. In DNA form, the CDR3 reads TGTGCCATCGGTCTCCGGCAGGATAGCAATCAGCCCCAGCATTTT. Protein product: CAIGLRQDSNQPQHF. The chain combines TRBV10-3 with TRBJ1-5, with D unresolved. CDR3 length: 15 amino acids. Trimming cost V 8 bases and J 0 bases, with 14 bases left between them. Germline CDR1 is ENHRY and CDR2 is SYGVKD.

As DNA, the CDR3 is TGTGCCAGCAGATCCCCGTCGGGGACCCAGTACTTC. Translation: CASRSPSGTQYF. V gene TRBV5-6 combines with J gene TRBJ2-5; D not resolved. Trimming left V 5 bases short and J 7 bases short, with 12 bases between. The CDR3 length is 12 residues. Per the germline V gene, CDR1 is SGHDT and CDR2 is YYEEEE. The full variable domain, its missing parts supplied by reference TRBV5-6 and TRBJ2-5, is DAGVTQSPTHLIKTRGQQVTLRCSPKSGHDTVSWYQQALGQGPQFIFQYYEEEERQRGNFPDRFSGHQFPNYSSELNVNALLLGDSALYLCASRSPSGTQYFGPGTRLLVL.

This chain connects TRBV20-1 to TRBJ1-1, with D uncertain. This CDR3 spans 13 amino acids. From germline, CDR1 is DFQATT and CDR2 SNEGSKA (reference sequence). Trimming took off 3 bases at V and 1 base at J, with 9 bases between the two ends. The CDR3 DNA follows: TGCAGTGCTAGTGGCTCAGGGAACACTGAAGCTTTCTTT. Encoded protein: CSASGSGNTEAFF.

The chain links TRBV29-1 to TRBJ2-3, with D perhaps matching TRBD2 (7 bases). The V gene lost 4 bases and the J gene lost 1 base, with 15 bases spanning the gap. Germline CDR1 reads SQVTM; CDR2 reads ANQGSEA. The CDR3 covers 15 residues. Here the CDR3 DNA reads TGCAGCGTTGCTCCTCGCGGGGGCCGCACAGATACGCAGTATTTT. Translating it yields CSVAPRGGRTDTQYF.

At least ten counts were recorded for this clonotype. J is TRBJ2-7 and V is TRBV6-1; 8 bases are shared with TRBD1. J lost 1 base, V lost 3 bases, and 5 bases had no gene match. There are 15 residues in the CDR3. The germline V gene has CDR1 MNHNS and CDR2 SASEGT. DNA of the CDR3: TGTGCCAGCAGTGAGGGTTACAGGGGGTCCTACGAGCAGTACTTC. Translation gives CASSEGYRGSYEQYF.

This clonotype was recorded many times. The V call is TRBV5-1, the J call TRBJ2-7; 10 bases are shared with TRBD1. J lost 6 bases, V lost 4 bases, and 4 bases had no gene match. CDR1 SGHRS and CDR2 YFSETQ come from the germline V gene. The CDR3 length is 13 residues. The CDR3 DNA is TGCGCCAGCAGCGTGGGACAGGGGACCGAGCAGTACTTC. Translated, it gives CASSVGQGTEQYF.

This clonotype was counted a few times. This chain uses TRBV20-1 with TRBJ2-7; TRBD1 or TRBD2 may be the D gene (5 bases each). V shed 5 bases and J shed 3 bases, with 20 bases lying between them. Germline V gene sequence: CDR1 DFQATT, CDR2 SNEGSKA (reference sequence). The CDR3 sequence is 15 residues long. CDR3 DNA: TGCAGTGCTTTTAGGTCGGGACGAAAACGCTACGAGCAGTACTTC. Translation gives CSAFRSGRKRYEQYF.